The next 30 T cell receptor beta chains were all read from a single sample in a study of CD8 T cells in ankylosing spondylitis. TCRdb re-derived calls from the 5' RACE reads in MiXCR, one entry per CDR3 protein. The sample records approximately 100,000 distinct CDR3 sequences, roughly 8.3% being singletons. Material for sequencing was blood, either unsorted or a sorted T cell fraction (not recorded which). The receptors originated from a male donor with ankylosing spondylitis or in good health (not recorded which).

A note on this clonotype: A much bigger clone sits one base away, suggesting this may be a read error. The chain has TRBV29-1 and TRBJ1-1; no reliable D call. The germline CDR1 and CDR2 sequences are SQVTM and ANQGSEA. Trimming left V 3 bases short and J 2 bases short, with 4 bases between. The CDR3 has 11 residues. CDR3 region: CSVDPNTEAFF. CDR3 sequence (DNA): TGCAGCGTTGATCCTAACACTGAAGCTTTCTTT.

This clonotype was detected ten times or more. The CDR3 loop reads CASSQDGQPTGELFF. CDR3 bases: TGCGCCAGCAGCCAAGATGGACAACCTACCGGGGAGCTGTTTTTT. The genes are TRBV4-3 and TRBJ2-2, with D perhaps TRBD1 (5 bases). Germline V gene lookup returns CDR1 LGHNA and CDR2 YSLEER. The V end lost 0 bases, the J end lost 5 bases, and 10 bases lay between the germline ends. The CDR3 has 15 amino acids.

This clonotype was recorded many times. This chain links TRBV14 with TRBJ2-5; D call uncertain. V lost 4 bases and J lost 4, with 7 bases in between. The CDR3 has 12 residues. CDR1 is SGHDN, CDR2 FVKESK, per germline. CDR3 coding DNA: TGTGCCAGCAGCCGACTGGGAGAGACCCAGTACTTC. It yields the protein CASSRLGETQYF.

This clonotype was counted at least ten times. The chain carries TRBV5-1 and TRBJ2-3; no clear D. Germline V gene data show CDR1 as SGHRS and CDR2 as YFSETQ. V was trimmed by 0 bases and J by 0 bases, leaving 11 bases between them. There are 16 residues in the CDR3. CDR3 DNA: TGCGCCAGCAGCTTGGACCTGGGCTACAGCACAGATACGCAGTATTTT. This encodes CASSLDLGYSTDTQYF.

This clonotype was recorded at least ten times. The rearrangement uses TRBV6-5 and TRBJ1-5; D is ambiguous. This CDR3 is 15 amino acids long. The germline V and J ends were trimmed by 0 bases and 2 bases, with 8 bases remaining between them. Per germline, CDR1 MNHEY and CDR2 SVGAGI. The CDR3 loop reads CASSYSWDGNQPQHF. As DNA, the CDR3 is TGTGCCAGCAGTTACTCGTGGGATGGCAATCAGCCCCAGCATTTT.

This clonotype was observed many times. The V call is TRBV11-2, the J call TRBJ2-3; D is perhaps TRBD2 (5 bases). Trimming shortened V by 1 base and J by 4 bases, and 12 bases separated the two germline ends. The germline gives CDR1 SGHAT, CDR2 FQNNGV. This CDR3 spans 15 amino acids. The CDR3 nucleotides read TGTGCCAGCAGCTTAGTGGGGTCCGGGGCAGATACGCAGTATTTT. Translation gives CASSLVGSGADTQYF.

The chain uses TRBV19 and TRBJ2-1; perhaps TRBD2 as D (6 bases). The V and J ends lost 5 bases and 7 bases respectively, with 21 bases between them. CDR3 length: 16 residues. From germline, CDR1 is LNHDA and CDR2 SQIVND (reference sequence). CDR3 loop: CASSRRDSPFRNEQFF. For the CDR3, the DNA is TGTGCCAGTAGTCGGAGGGACTCACCCTTCCGAAATGAGCAGTTCTTC.

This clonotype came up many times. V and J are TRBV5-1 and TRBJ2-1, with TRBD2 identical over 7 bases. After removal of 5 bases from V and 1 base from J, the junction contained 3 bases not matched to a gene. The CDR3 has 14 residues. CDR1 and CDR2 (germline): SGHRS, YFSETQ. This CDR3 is CASRREGSYNEQFF. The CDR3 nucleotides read TGCGCCAGCAGGAGGGAGGGATCCTACAATGAGCAGTTCTTC.

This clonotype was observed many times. The chain's CDR3 is CASRQTLYEQFF. CDR3 nucleotide sequence: TGTGCCAGCAGGCAAACTCTCTATGAGCAGTTCTTC. This chain uses TRBV12-3 or TRBV12-4 with TRBJ2-1; D not certain. Deletions cut 6 bases from V and 8 bases from J, with 11 bases between. The CDR3 sequence is 12 residues long.

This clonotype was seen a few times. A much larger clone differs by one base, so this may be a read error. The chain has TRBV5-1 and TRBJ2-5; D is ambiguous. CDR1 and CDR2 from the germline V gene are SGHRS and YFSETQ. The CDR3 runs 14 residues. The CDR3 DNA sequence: TGCGCCAGCAGGGCCAAATCGTACCAAGAGGCCCAGTACTTC. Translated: CASRAKSYQEAQYF.

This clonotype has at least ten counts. Here the CDR3 reads CASSFSQGAFAPLHF. DNA of the CDR3: TGTGCCAGCAGCTTTAGCCAGGGGGCCTTCGCGCCCCTCCACTTT. The rearrangement links TRBV7-9 to TRBJ1-6; 8 bases line up with TRBD1. After removal of 3 bases from V and 13 bases from J, the junction contained 11 bases not matched to a gene. The V gene's germline CDR1 is SEHNR and CDR2 FQNEAQ (reference sequence). The length of the CDR3 is 15 residues.

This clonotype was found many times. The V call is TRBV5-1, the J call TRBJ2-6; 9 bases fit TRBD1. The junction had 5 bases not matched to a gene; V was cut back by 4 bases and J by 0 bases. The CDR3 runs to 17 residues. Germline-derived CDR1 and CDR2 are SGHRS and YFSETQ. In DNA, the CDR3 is TGCGCCAGCAGCAGGGGACAGGGCCACTCTGGGGCCAACGTCCTGACTTTC. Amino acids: CASSRGQGHSGANVLTF.

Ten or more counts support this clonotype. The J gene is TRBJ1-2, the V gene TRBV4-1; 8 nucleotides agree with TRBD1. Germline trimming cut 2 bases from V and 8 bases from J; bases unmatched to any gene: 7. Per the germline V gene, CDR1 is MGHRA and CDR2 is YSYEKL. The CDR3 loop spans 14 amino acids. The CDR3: CASSQTTGVGGYTF. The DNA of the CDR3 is TGCGCCAGCAGCCAAACGACAGGGGTTGGAGGCTACACCTTC.

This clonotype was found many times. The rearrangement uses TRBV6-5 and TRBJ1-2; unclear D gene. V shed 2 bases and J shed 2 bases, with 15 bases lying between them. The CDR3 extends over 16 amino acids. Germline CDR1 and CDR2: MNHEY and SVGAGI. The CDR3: CASSYPQQIFNYGYTF. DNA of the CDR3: TGTGCCAGCAGTTACCCCCAGCAGATATTCAACTATGGCTACACCTTC.

The CDR3 protein is CAISEAGETGSYEQYF. The CDR3 DNA is TGTGCCATCAGTGAAGCTGGGGAGACAGGGTCCTACGAGCAGTACTTC. The rearrangement joins TRBV10-3 to TRBJ2-7; 7 bases map to TRBD1. The CDR3 sequence is 16 residues long. Germline V gene lookup returns CDR1 ENHRY and CDR2 SYGVKD. The trim removed 3 bases at V and 1 base at J, leaving 9 bases unmatched.

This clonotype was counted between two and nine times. Here the CDR3 DNA reads TGTGCCAGCAGCTTGACGGGGACCGTCGCCCGCACAGATACGCAGTATTTT. This codes for CASSLTGTVARTDTQYF. The V and J genes are TRBV7-2 and TRBJ2-3; the D call may be TRBD1 or TRBD2 (5 bases each). CDR3 length: 17 residues. Germline V CDR1 and CDR2: SGHTA, FQGNSA. V was shortened by 3 bases and J by 1 base, with 17 bases between the two germline ends.

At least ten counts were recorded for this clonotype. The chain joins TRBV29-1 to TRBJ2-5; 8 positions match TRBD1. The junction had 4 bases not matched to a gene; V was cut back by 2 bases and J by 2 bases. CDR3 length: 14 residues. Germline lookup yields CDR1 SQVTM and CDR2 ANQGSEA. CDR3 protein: CSVETQGEQETQYF. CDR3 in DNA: TGCAGCGTTGAAACACAGGGGGAGCAAGAGACCCAGTACTTC.

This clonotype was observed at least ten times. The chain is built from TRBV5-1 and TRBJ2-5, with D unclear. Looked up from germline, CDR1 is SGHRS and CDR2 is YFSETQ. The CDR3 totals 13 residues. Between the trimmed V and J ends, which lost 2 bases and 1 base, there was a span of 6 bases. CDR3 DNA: TGCGCCAGCAGCTTTTCAGTCCAAGAGACCCAGTACTTC. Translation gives CASSFSVQETQYF.

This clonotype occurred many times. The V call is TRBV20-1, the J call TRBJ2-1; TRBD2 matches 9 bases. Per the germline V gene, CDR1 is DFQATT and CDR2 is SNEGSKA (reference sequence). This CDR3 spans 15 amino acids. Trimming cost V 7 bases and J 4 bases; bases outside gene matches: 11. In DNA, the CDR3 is TGCAGTGACCCTCTGGCTAGCGGGATATACAATGAGCAGTTCTTC. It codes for CSDPLASGIYNEQFF.

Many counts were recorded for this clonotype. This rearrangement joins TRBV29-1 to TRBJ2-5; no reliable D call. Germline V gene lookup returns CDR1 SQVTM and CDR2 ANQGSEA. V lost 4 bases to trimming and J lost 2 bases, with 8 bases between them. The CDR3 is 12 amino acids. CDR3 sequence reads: CSVVKGQETQYF. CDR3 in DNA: TGCAGCGTTGTCAAAGGGCAAGAGACCCAGTACTTC. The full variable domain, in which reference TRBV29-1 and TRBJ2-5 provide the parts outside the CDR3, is SAVISQKPSRDICQRGTSLTIQCQVDSQVTMMFWYRQQPGQSLTLIATANQGSEATYESGFVIDKFPISRPNLTFSTLTVSNMSPEDSSIYLCSVVKGQETQYFGPGTRLLVL.

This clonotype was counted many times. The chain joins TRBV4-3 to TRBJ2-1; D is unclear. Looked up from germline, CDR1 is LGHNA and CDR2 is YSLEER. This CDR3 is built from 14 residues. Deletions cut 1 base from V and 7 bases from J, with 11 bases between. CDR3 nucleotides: TGCGCCAGCAGCCAAGCCGGCAGCAGGAATGAGCAGTTCTTC. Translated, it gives CASSQAGSRNEQFF.

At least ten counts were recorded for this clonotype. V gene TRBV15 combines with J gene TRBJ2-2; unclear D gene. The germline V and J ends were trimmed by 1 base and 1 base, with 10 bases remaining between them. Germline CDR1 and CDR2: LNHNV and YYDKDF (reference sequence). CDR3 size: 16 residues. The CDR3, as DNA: TGTGCCACCAGCAGAGCCAGGATTCGGAACACCGGGGAGCTGTTTTTT. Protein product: CATSRARIRNTGELFF.

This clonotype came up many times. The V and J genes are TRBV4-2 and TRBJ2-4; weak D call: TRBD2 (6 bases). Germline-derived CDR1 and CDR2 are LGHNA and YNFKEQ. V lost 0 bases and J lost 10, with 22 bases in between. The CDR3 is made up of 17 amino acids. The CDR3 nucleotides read TGTGCCAGCAGCCAAGATGCTCGGGGAAGTAGCGGCCAAATTCAGTACTTC. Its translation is CASSQDARGSSGQIQYF.

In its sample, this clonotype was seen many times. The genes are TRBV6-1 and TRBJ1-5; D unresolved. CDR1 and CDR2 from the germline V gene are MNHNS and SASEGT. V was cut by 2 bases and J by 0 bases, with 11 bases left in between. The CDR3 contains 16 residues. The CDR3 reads CASSELVINSNQPQHF. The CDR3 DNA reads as TGTGCCAGCAGTGAATTGGTGATAAATAGCAATCAGCCCCAGCATTTT.

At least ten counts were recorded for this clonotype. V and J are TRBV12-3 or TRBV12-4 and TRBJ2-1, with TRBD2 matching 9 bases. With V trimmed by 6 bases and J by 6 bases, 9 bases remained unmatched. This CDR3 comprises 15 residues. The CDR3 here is CASSHAGGRANEQFF. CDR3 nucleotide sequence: TGTGCCAGCAGCCACGCTGGCGGGAGGGCCAATGAGCAGTTCTTC.

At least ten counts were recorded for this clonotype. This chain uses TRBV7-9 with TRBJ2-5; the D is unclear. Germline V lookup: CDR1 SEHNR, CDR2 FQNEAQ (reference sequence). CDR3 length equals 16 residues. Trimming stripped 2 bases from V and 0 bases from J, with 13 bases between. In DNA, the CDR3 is TGTGCCAGCAGCTTAATCGACACCTTGTACCAAGAGACCCAGTACTTC. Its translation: CASSLIDTLYQETQYF.

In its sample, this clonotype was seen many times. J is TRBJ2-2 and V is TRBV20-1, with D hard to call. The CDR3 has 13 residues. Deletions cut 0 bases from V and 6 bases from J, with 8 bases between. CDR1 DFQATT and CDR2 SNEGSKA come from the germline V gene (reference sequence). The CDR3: CSARDFGAGELFF. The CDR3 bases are TGCAGTGCTAGAGATTTCGGAGCCGGGGAGCTGTTTTTT.

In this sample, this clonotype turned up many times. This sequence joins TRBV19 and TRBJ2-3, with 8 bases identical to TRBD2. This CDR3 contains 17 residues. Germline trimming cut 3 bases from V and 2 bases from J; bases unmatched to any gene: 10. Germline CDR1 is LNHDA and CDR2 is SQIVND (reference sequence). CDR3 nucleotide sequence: TGTGCCAGTAGTATCTTTCGGAGCGGGAGCGACACAGATACGCAGTATTTT. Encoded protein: CASSIFRSGSDTDTQYF.

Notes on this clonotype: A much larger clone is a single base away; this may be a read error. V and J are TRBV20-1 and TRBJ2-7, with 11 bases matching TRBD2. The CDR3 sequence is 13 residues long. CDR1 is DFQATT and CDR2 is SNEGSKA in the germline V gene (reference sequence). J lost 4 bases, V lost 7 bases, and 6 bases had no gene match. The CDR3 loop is CSGASGGFYEQYF. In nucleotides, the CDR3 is TGCAGTGGAGCTAGCGGGGGGTTTTACGAGCAGTACTTC.

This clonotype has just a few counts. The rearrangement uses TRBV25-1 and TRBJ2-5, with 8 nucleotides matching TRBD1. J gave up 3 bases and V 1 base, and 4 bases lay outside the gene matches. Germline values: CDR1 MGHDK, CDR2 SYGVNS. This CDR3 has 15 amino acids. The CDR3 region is CASSESRTGKETQYF. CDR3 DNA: TGTGCCAGCAGTGAATCAAGGACAGGGAAAGAGACCCAGTACTTC.